A single sample gave rise to the 15 T cell receptor beta chains below, sequenced in a study of blood T cell repertoires in COVID-19. Profiled with immunoSEQ multiplex PCR; TCRdb holds only in-frame clones, not every one. The data hold under 300,000 clones, with around 79% observed a single time. The source material was peripheral blood. These receptors all stem from an elderly woman with acute or convalescent COVID-19.

The gene calls are TRBV2 and TRBJ1-1; D not certain. With 3 bases removed from V and 8 bases from J, the gap between germline ends came to 7 bases. Germline V lookup: CDR1 SNHLY, CDR2 FYNNEI. The CDR3 length is 11 residues. In nucleotides, the CDR3 is TGTGCCAGCAGTGAGGCGGCGGAAGCTTTCTTT. It is translated as CASSEAAEAFF.

This chain joins TRBV7-9 and TRBJ2-7; TRBD1 aligns across 9 bases. CDR1 and CDR2 (germline): SEHNR, FQNEAQ (reference sequence). V dropped 5 bases and J dropped 4; count of bases not matched to a gene: 9. The CDR3 runs 15 residues. Here the CDR3 DNA reads TGTGCCAGCAGCACCACCGGGACAGGGAGGTACGAGCAGTACTTC. It codes for CASSTTGTGRYEQYF.

This chain joins TRBV6-2 or TRBV6-3 and TRBJ1-6; D may be TRBD1 (5 bases). Germline V gene sequence: CDR1 MNHEY, CDR2 SVGEGT. The CDR3 is 14 amino acids. Trimming cost V 2 bases and J 7 bases, with 9 bases left between them. The CDR3 coding sequence is TGTGCCAGCAGTTACAGGGGAACAAATTCACCCCTCCACTTT. Amino acids: CASSYRGTNSPLHF.

The chain has TRBV19 and TRBJ2-1, with 9 bases lining up with TRBD1. This CDR3 contains 14 residues. The germline V gene encodes CDR1 LNHDA and CDR2 SQIVND (reference sequence). With 5 bases clipped from V and 6 bases from J, the junction kept 5 bases outside the gene matches. DNA of the CDR3: TGTGCCAGTAGTCTGGGACAGGGTTCCAATGAGCAGTTCTTC. This codes for CASSLGQGSNEQFF.

This chain connects TRBV7-2 to TRBJ1-1; 7 bases agree with TRBD1. CDR1 and CDR2 from the germline V gene are SGHTA and FQGNSA. Trimming removed 8 bases from V and 8 bases from J; junction bases left unmatched: 11. This CDR3 has 13 amino acids. The CDR3 sequence: CASRSTQGREAFF. As DNA, the CDR3 is TGTGCCAGCCGCTCCACACAGGGGCGGGAAGCTTTCTTT.

The chain recombines TRBV6-5 with TRBJ1-5; D may be TRBD1 (6 bases). The CDR3 consists of 15 residues. The germline V and J ends were trimmed by 0 bases and 4 bases, with 10 bases remaining between them. CDR1 MNHEY and CDR2 SVGAGI come from the germline V gene. CDR3 in amino acids: CASSYSGQMNQPQHF. CDR3 nucleotides: TGTGCCAGCAGTTACTCCGGACAGATGAATCAGCCCCAGCATTTT.

There are a few counts of this clone. V and J are TRBV5-1 and TRBJ1-6; 7 bases are shared with TRBD1. The CDR3 is 14 amino acids. Germline loops: CDR1 SGHRS, CDR2 YFSETQ. V dropped 4 bases and J dropped 4; count of bases not matched to a gene: 2. In DNA form, the CDR3 reads TGCGCCAGCAGCATGGGACAGTATAATTCACCCCTCCACTTT. It yields the protein CASSMGQYNSPLHF.

The chain uses TRBV13 and TRBJ2-3; D unclear. The germline V and J ends were trimmed by 3 bases and 4 bases, with 5 bases remaining between them. CDR1 is PRHDT, CDR2 FYEKMQ, per germline (reference sequence). The CDR3 is 12 residues long. Here the CDR3 DNA reads TGTGCCAGCAGCTTCTCTCCAGATACGCAGTATTTT. This codes for CASSFSPDTQYF.

This rearrangement joins TRBV4-1 to TRBJ1-1; D unresolved. Looked up from germline, CDR1 is MGHRA and CDR2 is YSYEKL. The V end lost 0 bases, the J end lost 0 bases, and 8 bases lay between the germline ends. The CDR3 is 15 residues long. In nucleotides, the CDR3 is TGCGCCAGCAGCCAAGAAATGCGGCTGAACACTGAAGCTTTCTTT. This sequence encodes CASSQEMRLNTEAFF.

This clone was observed many times. The chain has TRBV7-9 and TRBJ1-2, with 8 nucleotides matching TRBD1. The length of the CDR3 is 14 residues. V lost 1 base, J lost 7 bases, and 5 bases stayed unmatched. Germline CDR1 and CDR2: SEHNR and FQNEAQ (reference sequence). CDR3 in DNA: TGTGCCAGCAGCTTAGTGGGACAGGATGGTGGCTACACCTTC. It specifies CASSLVGQDGGYTF.

The chain has TRBV12-3 or TRBV12-4 and TRBJ1-2, with D perhaps TRBD1 (5 bases). V was shortened by 5 bases and J by 8 bases, with 12 bases between the two germline ends. The CDR3 contains 12 residues. The CDR3 region is CASSPTGVGYTF. CDR3 DNA: TGTGCCAGCAGTCCCACGGGGGTCGGCTACACCTTC.

In nucleotides, the CDR3 is TGTGCCTGCCGGGACAGGGGCAGTAATTCACCCCTCCACTTT. This translates into CACRDRGSNSPLHF. V is TRBV19 and J is TRBJ1-6; 10 nucleotides agree with TRBD1. Germline CDR1 LNHDA, CDR2 SQIVND (reference sequence). After removal of 11 bases from V and 6 bases from J, the junction contained 7 bases not matched to a gene. The CDR3 loop spans 14 amino acids. Variable domain in full (rest from reference TRBV19 and TRBJ1-6): DGGITQSPKYLFRKEGQNVTLSCEQNLNHDAMYWYRQDPGQGLRLIYYSQIVNDFQKGDIAEGYSVSREKKESFPLTVTSAQKNPTAFYLCACRDRGSNSPLHFGNGTRLTVT.

This chain joins TRBV6-5 and TRBJ2-1, with 12 bases lining up with TRBD2. The trim removed 6 bases at V and 10 bases at J, leaving 7 bases unmatched. CDR3 length: 14 residues. CDR1 is MNHEY and CDR2 is SVGAGI in the germline V gene. DNA for the CDR3: TGTGCCAGCAGCCGACTAGCGGGAGCAGACGAGCAGTTCTTC. Residues: CASSRLAGADEQFF.

This rearrangement joins TRBV3-1 (or the pseudogene TRBV3-2) to TRBJ2-7; 12 bases agree with TRBD2. The CDR3 spans 20 residues. Germline CDR1 reads LGHDT; CDR2 reads YNNKEL (reference sequence). V shed 0 bases, J shed 7 bases, and the junction held 19 bases outside the gene matches. CDR3 amino acids: CASSQDPASGRAPNTGEQYF. The CDR3 DNA reads as TGTGCCAGCAGCCAAGATCCGGCTAGCGGGAGGGCCCCCAACACTGGGGAGCAGTACTTC.

The chain employs TRBV18 and TRBJ2-7; TRBD2 matches at 9 bases. The CDR3 length is 15 residues. V lost 6 bases and J lost 6; bases outside the gene matches: 12. Germline CDR1 and CDR2: KGHSH and LQKENI. The CDR3 DNA is TGTGCCAGCTCGGCGGGAGGTAGCGGGAGTCCCGAGCAGTACTTC. As protein: CASSAGGSGSPEQYF.